The present T cell receptor beta chain was sequenced within a study of blood T cell repertoires in COVID-19. Those who participated ranged in age from about 18 to 89 years and resided in about two dozen US areas. The germline V gene has CDR1 MNHEY and CDR2 SVGAGI. The germline V and J ends were trimmed by 7 bases and 0 bases, with 13 bases remaining between them. The CDR3 spans 14 residues. Sequenced by immunoSEQ multiplex PCR; TCRdb stores in-frame clones only, minus some. The sample has some 340,000 clones, 90% seen once. The sequenced sample consisted of PBMCs or T cells enriched from blood (not recorded which). This rearrangement joins TRBV6-5 to TRBJ2-7; D remains ambiguous. This TCR came from a woman in her thirties who had been exposed to COVID-19. The CDR3 protein is CASTRSRNSYEQYF. CDR3 coding DNA: TGTGCCAGCACGAGAAGCCGAAACTCCTACGAGCAGTACTTC.